A selection of T cell receptor beta chains follows, all from one sample in a study of prognosis after radiotherapy for stage I lung cancer. TCRdb passed the multiplex PCR reads through MiXCR, listing each CDR3 protein once. The sample records more than 12,000 distinct CDR3 sequences, around 33% being singletons. Sequenced here: PBMCs, sampled before or after stereotactic body radiation therapy (not recorded which). The origin of the receptors is a donor over 45 with non-small cell lung cancer. Each CDR3 is given with its conserved first and last residue. The order of the fields is V gene, D gene, J gene, clone size, CDR3 DNA, CDR3 protein. A D gene is named only where the DNA matches it firmly. Clone size is shown for a subset of rows, as once, few, many or a class of expanded clone.

TRBV5-5	TRBD1	TRBJ2-3	many	TGTGCCAGCAGCTTGACAGGGGGCTCGGATACGCAGTATTTT	CASSLTGGSDTQYF
TRBV20-1	TRBD2	TRBJ2-1	many	TGCAGTGCTAGAGATGAAGCGGGGAGCTCCTACAATGAGCAGTTCTTC	CSARDEAGSSYNEQFF
TRBV20-1	.	TRBJ2-5	.	TGCAGTGCAAGGGCTAGGGAAGAGAACAAGTACTTC	CSARAREENKYF
TRBV4-2	TRBD2	TRBJ2-7	many	TGTGCCAGCAGCCAAGAGGGGGGGGACGGCCTCCCCTTCCCGAGCGAGCAGTACTTC	CASSQEGGDGLPFPSEQYF
TRBV20-1	.	TRBJ2-5	many	TGCAGTGCTTCAGGGGCGTCCCAAGAGACCCAGTACTTT	CSASGASQETQYF
TRBV6-2/TRBV6-3	TRBD1	TRBJ2-1	medium-sized	TGTGCCAGCAGTTCTACCTGGGACAGATCTAATGAGCAGTTCTTC	CASSSTWDRSNEQFF
TRBV7-9	.	TRBJ1-1	many	TGTGCCAGCACTTCCCTAGCTGAAGCTTTCTTT	CASTSLAEAFF
TRBV6-5	.	TRBJ1-5	many	TGTGCCAGCAGTTACGCCACACATCAGCCCCAGCATTTT	CASSYATHQPQHF
TRBV13	.	TRBJ1-1	many	TGTGCCAGCAGCTCTCCGGGGGCGGTCAACACTGAAGCTTTCTTT	CASSSPGAVNTEAFF
TRBV18	.	TRBJ1-6	many	TGTGCCAGCTCACGACCCGACAGCCGATATTCACCCCTCCACTTT	CASSRPDSRYSPLHF
TRBV4-2	.	TRBJ2-7	many	TGTGCCAGCAGCCAAGAGTTTAGGTTCAGCTCCTACGAGCAGTACTTC	CASSQEFRFSSYEQYF
TRBV20-1	.	TRBJ1-3	many	TGCAGTGCTAGAGATGGACTTTCTGGAAACACCATATATTTT	CSARDGLSGNTIYF
TRBV7-9	.	TRBJ1-2	medium-sized	TGTGCCAGCAGCCCACCCTCCTATGGCTACACCTTC	CASSPPSYGYTF
TRBV16	.	TRBJ2-3	many	TGTGCCAGCAGCCAACGCCCAGATACGCAGTATTTT	CASSQRPDTQYF
TRBV20-1	TRBD1	TRBJ2-7	medium-sized	TGCAGTGCTCTGACAGGGGGTGGCTACGAGCAGTACTTC	CSALTGGGYEQYF
TRBV10-3	.	TRBJ1-1	many	TGTGCCATCAGTGAGACCACAGCGGAAGCTTTCTTT	CAISETTAEAFF
TRBV19	.	TRBJ1-5	.	TGTGCCAGTAGACGGGGGGCTTGGCAGCCCCAGCATTTT	CASRRGAWQPQHF
TRBV20-1	.	TRBJ1-5	many	TGCAGTGCCCGGACGGGCAATCAGCCCCAGCATTTT	CSARTGNQPQHF
TRBV6-2/TRBV6-3	.	TRBJ1-6	medium-sized	TGTGCCAGCAGTTACTCCGGGACCTACCTCCACTTT	CASSYSGTYLHF
TRBV12-3/TRBV12-4	.	TRBJ2-2	.	TGTGCCAGCAGTTCAAGGGAGCGAGGGGACACCGGGGATCTGTTTTTT	CASSSRERGDTGDLFF
TRBV15	TRBD1	TRBJ2-1	many	TGTGCCACCGGAATGGACAGGTTGTTAGATGAGCAGTTCTTC	CATGMDRLLDEQFF
TRBV5-4	TRBD1	TRBJ1-1	.	TGTGCCAGCAGCTTCGGGACAGGGGGTAGGAACACTGAAGCTTTCTTT	CASSFGTGGRNTEAFF
TRBV20-1	.	TRBJ1-6	medium-sized	TGCAGTGCACCAGGGGAAAGCTCCTATAATTCACCCCTCCACTTT	CSAPGESSYNSPLHF
TRBV20-1	.	TRBJ2-7	medium-sized	TGCAGTGCTGCCTTAGGTTACACTGGCTACGAGCAGTACTTC	CSAALGYTGYEQYF
TRBV6-5	TRBD2	TRBJ2-1	.	TGTACCAGCAGTTGGGAGCGGGGGGGTCGTAATGAGCAGTTCTTC	CTSSWERGGRNEQFF
TRBV27	.	TRBJ2-1	.	TGTGCCAGCAGTTTAAACCCCCCCAAGTACAATGAGAAGTTCTTC	CASSLNPPKYNEKFF
TRBV20-1	.	TRBJ2-4	many	TGCAGTGCTAGGGAGGACAGCGCCAAAAACATTCAGTACTTC	CSAREDSAKNIQYF
TRBV6-1	.	TRBJ1-1	many	TGTGCCAGCACCCTACACCTGAACACTGAAGCTTTCTTT	CASTLHLNTEAFF
TRBV9	.	TRBJ2-2	many	TGTGCCAGCAGCGAGCGAACTACCACCGGGGAGCTGTTTTTT	CASSERTTTGELFF
TRBV20-1	TRBD2	TRBJ2-7	.	TGCAGTGCTAGAGGGACTAGCGGGGCGACCTACGAGCAGTACTTC	CSARGTSGATYEQYF
TRBV30	.	TRBJ2-5	.	TGTGCCTGGAGTGGGTCAAAGAGACAGTACTTC	CAWSGSKRQYF
TRBV12-3/TRBV12-4	TRBD1	TRBJ1-6	medium-sized	TGTGCCAGCAGGGGACAGGGGATTTCACCCCTCCACTTT	CASRGQGISPLHF
TRBV6-2/TRBV6-3	.	TRBJ1-2	.	TGTGCCGGCAGAAGGGCAGTCTCTAACTATGGCTACACCTTC	CAGRRAVSNYGYTF
TRBV20-1	.	TRBJ2-5	many	TGCAGTGGGATACAGGTGGTTGGGACCCAGTACTTC	CSGIQVVGTQYF
TRBV28	TRBD1	TRBJ1-2	many	TGTGCCAGCAGATCTTCATCGACAGGGGCGGATGGCTACACCTTC	CASRSSSTGADGYTF
TRBV6-1	.	TRBJ2-5	.	TGTGCCACGCCGGGGCACTGGGGGAGACAGTACTTC	CATPGHWGRQYF
TRBV19	.	TRBJ2-5	hyperexpanded	TGTGCCAGTAGTGCGGGGGACAGCCAAGAGACCCAGTACTTC	CASSAGDSQETQYF
TRBV19	TRBD2	TRBJ2-3	.	TGTGCCAGTAGTTGGAGCGGGAGCACAGATAAGAAGTATTTT	CASSWSGSTDKKYF